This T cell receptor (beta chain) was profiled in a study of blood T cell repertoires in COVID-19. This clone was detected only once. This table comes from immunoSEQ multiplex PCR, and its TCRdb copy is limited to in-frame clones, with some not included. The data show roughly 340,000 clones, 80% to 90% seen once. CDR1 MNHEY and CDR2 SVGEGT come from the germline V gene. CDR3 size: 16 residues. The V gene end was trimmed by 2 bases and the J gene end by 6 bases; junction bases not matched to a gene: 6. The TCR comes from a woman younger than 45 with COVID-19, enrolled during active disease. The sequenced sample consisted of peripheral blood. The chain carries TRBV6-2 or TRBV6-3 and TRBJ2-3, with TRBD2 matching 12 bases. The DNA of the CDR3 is TGTGCCAGCAGTTACCCCCGACTAGCGGGAGTGGATACGCAGTATTTT. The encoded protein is CASSYPRLAGVDTQYF.